This TCR beta chain was documented in a study of blood T cell repertoires in COVID-19. Study summary: Donors in the United States, Italy and Spain gave samples during acute or convalescent COVID-19. From T cells, B-cell-depleted T cells, or PBMCs came the material, which was cDNA or gDNA.

Germline V gives CDR1 SGHAT, CDR2 FQNNGV. The trim removed 5 bases at V and 1 base at J, leaving 9 bases unmatched. This CDR3 is 16 amino acids long. Generated by immunoSEQ multiplex PCR, the TCRdb table keeps only in-frame clones and is missing some. The sample has 650,000 to 800,000 clones; 90% are singletons. The source is a woman aged 18-29 years with acute or convalescent COVID-19. This chain links TRBV11-2 with TRBJ2-3, with 7 bases lining up with TRBD1. Sequenced sample: peripheral blood. The CDR3 region is CASSEIRDSRTDTQYF. The CDR3 bases are TGTGCCAGCAGCGAAATTAGGGACAGCCGCACAGATACGCAGTATTTT.